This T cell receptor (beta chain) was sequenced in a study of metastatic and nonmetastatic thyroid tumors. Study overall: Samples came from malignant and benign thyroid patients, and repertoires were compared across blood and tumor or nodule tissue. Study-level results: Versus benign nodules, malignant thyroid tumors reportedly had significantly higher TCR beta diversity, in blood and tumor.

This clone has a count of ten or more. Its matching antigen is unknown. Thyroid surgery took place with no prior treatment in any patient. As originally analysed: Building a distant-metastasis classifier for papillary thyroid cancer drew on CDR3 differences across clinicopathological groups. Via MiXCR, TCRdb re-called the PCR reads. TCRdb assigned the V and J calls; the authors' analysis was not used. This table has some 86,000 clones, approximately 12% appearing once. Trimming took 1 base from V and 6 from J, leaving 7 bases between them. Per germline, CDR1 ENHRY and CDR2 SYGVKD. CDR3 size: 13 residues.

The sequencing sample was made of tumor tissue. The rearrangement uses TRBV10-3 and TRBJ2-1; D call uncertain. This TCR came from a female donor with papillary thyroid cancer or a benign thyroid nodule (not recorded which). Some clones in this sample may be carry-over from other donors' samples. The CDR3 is CAISELSGNEQFF. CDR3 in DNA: TGTGCCATCAGTGAGTTATCAGGCAATGAGCAGTTCTTC.